This TCR beta chain was sequenced in a study of breast tumors, draining lymph nodes, adjacent tissues. Points from the study as a whole: Findings are consistent with lymph node origin and intratumoral expansion of most tumor T cells. Tumor TCR diversity was below lymph nodes but above nontumor tissue.

This clonotype was detected many times. Its antigen is still unknown. Via MiXCR, TCRdb re-called the multiplex PCR reads, giving one row per CDR3 protein. The sample lists roughly 120,000 distinct CDR3 sequences; less than 20% were seen once. Breast cancer patients provided tissue from their axillary draining lymph nodes. Sequenced: axillary lymph node tissue. The receptor was derived from a female donor with breast cancer. Some clones in this sample may be carry-over from other donors' samples.

The CDR3 DNA reads TGTGCCAGCACGCAATTGACAGGCGTGGGGGAGACCCAGTACTTC. It yields the protein CASTQLTGVGETQYF. This chain uses TRBV7-6 with TRBJ2-5; the D gene is possibly TRBD1 (6 bases). In germline, CDR1 is SGHVS, CDR2 FNYEAQ. The CDR3 loop spans 15 amino acids. V shed 7 bases and J shed 5 bases, with 20 bases lying between them.